This TCR beta chain is from a study of neurological immune-mediated disorders. Volunteers from a blood bank in Maryland, USA, made up the healthy controls. The sorted libraries drew on 1 million T cells that were CD4+ or CD8+. Germline CDR1 and CDR2: SNHLY and FYNNEI. The junction had 15 bases not matched to a gene; V was cut back by 6 bases and J by 9 bases. The length of the CDR3 is 16 residues. Study-wide results and limits: CDR3 amino acid sequences found in expanded clones were never shared across subjects, suggesting private repertoires in all groups.

This clonotype showed up many times. Its cognate antigen is unknown. The cDNA was generated by 5'RACE with 10-nucleotide random UMIs. TCRdb independently ran MiXCR on the 5' RACE reads; one entry per CDR3 protein. Of around 15,000 distinct CDR3 sequences listed, about 10% were seen once; the top ten hold more than 35%. This TCR derives from a man aged 50 or older in good health. Source material: CD8+ T cells from blood. This chain connects TRBV2 to TRBJ2-1, with TRBD2 matching 9 bases. The CDR3 sequence is CASSTLEGLALGEQFF. CDR3 DNA: TGTGCCAGCAGCACCCTGGAGGGACTAGCCCTCGGTGAGCAGTTCTTC. The variable domain in full, completed from reference TRBV2 and TRBJ2-1, reads EPEVTQTPSHQVTQMGQEVILRCVPISNHLYFYWYRQILGQKVEFLVSFYNNEISEKSEIFDDQFSVERPDGSNFTLKIRSTKLEDSAMYFCASSTLEGLALGEQFFGPGTRLTVL.